These T cell receptor beta chains were read from a single sample in a study of shared clonotypes between healthy human individuals. Using immunoSEQ multiplex PCR, the repertoire was profiled, and TCRdb retains in-frame clones only, with some absent. The repertoire holds about 460,000 clones, with over 60% as singletons. The sequenced material came from PBMCs. These receptors all come from a woman aged 35 to 49 in good health. Some clones in this sample may be carry-over from other donors' samples. Each CDR3 is given with its conserved first and last residue. Fields, in order: clone size, J gene, D gene, V gene, CDR3 protein, CDR3 DNA. The D gene is left open where the match is weak. Clone size appears in some rows only: once, few, many, or a class for an expanded clone.

clone size: once; J gene: TRBJ2-2; D gene: TRBD1; V gene: TRBV4-1; CDR3 protein: CASSPRTGRTGELFF; CDR3 DNA: TGCGCCAGCAGCCCACGGACAGGGCGCACCGGGGAGCTGTTTTTT
clone size: .; J gene: TRBJ2-2; D gene: TRBD2; V gene: TRBV6-5; CDR3 protein: CASRGDYLNTGELFF; CDR3 DNA: TGTGCCAGCCGGGGGGATTACTTGAACACCGGGGAGCTGTTTTTT
clone size: .; J gene: TRBJ2-7; D gene: .; V gene: TRBV25-1; CDR3 protein: CASSNRGRLSYEQCF; CDR3 DNA: TGTGCCAGCAGTAACCGGGGCAGGCTGTCGTACGAGCAGTGCTTC
clone size: few; J gene: TRBJ1-5; D gene: .; V gene: TRBV7-8; CDR3 protein: CASSSDSNYQPQHF; CDR3 DNA: TGTGCCAGCAGCTCAGACAGTAACTATCAGCCCCAGCATTTT
clone size: .; J gene: TRBJ2-3; D gene: TRBD2; V gene: TRBV10-3; CDR3 protein: CAISQEWTSGTDTQYF; CDR3 DNA: TGTGCCATCAGCCAAGAATGGACTAGCGGGACAGATACGCAGTATTTT
clone size: .; J gene: TRBJ2-1; D gene: TRBD2; V gene: TRBV5-1; CDR3 protein: CASSLRTSGDNEQFF; CDR3 DNA: TGCGCCAGCAGCTTAAGGACTAGCGGGGACAATGAGCAGTTCTTC
clone size: .; J gene: TRBJ2-1; D gene: .; V gene: TRBV27; CDR3 protein: CASSWDKVMNEQFF; CDR3 DNA: TGTGCCAGCAGTTGGGATAAGGTCATGAATGAGCAGTTCTTC
clone size: few; J gene: TRBJ2-2; D gene: .; V gene: TRBV2; CDR3 protein: CASIRETNTGELFF; CDR3 DNA: TGTGCCAGCATTCGAGAGACTAACACCGGGGAGCTGTTTTTT
clone size: .; J gene: TRBJ1-2; D gene: TRBD1; V gene: TRBV18; CDR3 protein: CASSPTGQRNYGYTF; CDR3 DNA: TGTGCCAGCTCACCTACGGGACAGAGAAACTATGGCTACACCTTC
clone size: few; J gene: TRBJ2-1; D gene: .; V gene: TRBV4-3; CDR3 protein: CASSRVVGSGDNNEQFF; CDR3 DNA: TGCGCCAGCAGCCGGGTGGTGGGTAGCGGAGATAACAATGAGCAGTTCTTC
clone size: .; J gene: TRBJ2-7; D gene: TRBD1; V gene: TRBV28; CDR3 protein: CASSLFPGQGAGEQYF; CDR3 DNA: TGTGCCAGCAGTCTCTTTCCGGGACAGGGGGCTGGCGAGCAGTACTTC
clone size: .; J gene: TRBJ1-2; D gene: TRBD1; V gene: TRBV5-4; CDR3 protein: CASSLTGGSAKIYGYTF; CDR3 DNA: TGTGCCAGCAGCTTGACAGGGGGCTCCGCAAAAATCTATGGCTACACCTTC
clone size: .; J gene: TRBJ2-1; D gene: TRBD2; V gene: TRBV5-4; CDR3 protein: CASSLGGLAGPYNEQFF; CDR3 DNA: TGTGCCAGCAGCTTGGGGGGACTAGCTGGCCCCTACAATGAGCAGTTCTTC
clone size: .; J gene: TRBJ2-2; D gene: .; V gene: TRBV4-2; CDR3 protein: CASSQTTGELFF; CDR3 DNA: TGTGCCAGCAGCCAGACCACCGGGGAGCTGTTTTTT
clone size: .; J gene: TRBJ2-1; D gene: TRBD2; V gene: TRBV15; CDR3 protein: CATSKGTSSGSYNEQFF; CDR3 DNA: TGTGCCACCAGCAAAGGGACTAGCTCGGGCTCCTACAATGAGCAGTTCTTC
clone size: .; J gene: TRBJ1-2; D gene: TRBD1; V gene: TRBV20-1; CDR3 protein: CSATDRVGYTF; CDR3 DNA: TGCAGTGCGACGGACAGGGTAGGCTACACCTTC
clone size: .; J gene: TRBJ2-7; D gene: TRBD2; V gene: TRBV4-2; CDR3 protein: CATPGASGRSYEQYF; CDR3 DNA: TGTGCCACACCCGGGGCTAGCGGGAGGTCCTACGAGCAGTACTTC
clone size: .; J gene: TRBJ2-7; D gene: TRBD2; V gene: TRBV27; CDR3 protein: CASSPRRGVSGSWYEQYF; CDR3 DNA: TGTGCCAGCAGTCCGCGAAGGGGGGTTAGCGGGAGTTGGTACGAGCAGTACTTC
clone size: .; J gene: TRBJ2-7; D gene: TRBD2; V gene: TRBV30; CDR3 protein: CAWRGLAGGFSGEQYF; CDR3 DNA: TGTGCCTGGAGGGGACTAGCGGGAGGGTTCAGTGGCGAGCAGTACTTC
clone size: .; J gene: TRBJ1-3; D gene: .; V gene: TRBV29-1; CDR3 protein: CSVRRGTGNTIYF; CDR3 DNA: TGCAGCGTTCGGAGGGGGACTGGAAACACCATATATTTT
clone size: .; J gene: TRBJ1-5; D gene: TRBD1; V gene: TRBV28; CDR3 protein: CASSSDRAYSNQPQHF; CDR3 DNA: TGTGCCAGCAGCTCGGACAGGGCGTATAGCAATCAGCCCCAGCATTTT
clone size: once; J gene: TRBJ2-5; D gene: TRBD1; V gene: TRBV4-2; CDR3 protein: CASSQGRETGGRETQYF; CDR3 DNA: TGTGCCAGCAGCCAAGGTCGGGAAACAGGGGGCAGAGAGACCCAGTACTTC
clone size: .; J gene: TRBJ2-1; D gene: .; V gene: TRBV18; CDR3 protein: CASFSVPMRYIQFF; CDR3 DNA: TGTGCCAGCTTCTCGGTCCCCATGCGCTATATTCAGTTCTTC
clone size: .; J gene: TRBJ2-7; D gene: .; V gene: TRBV7-9; CDR3 protein: CASSLVGTAAYEQYF; CDR3 DNA: TGTGCCAGCAGCTTAGTCGGCACTGCTGCCTACGAGCAGTACTTC
clone size: .; J gene: TRBJ2-1; D gene: .; V gene: TRBV7-2; CDR3 protein: CASSLAAPDEQFF; CDR3 DNA: TGTGCCAGCAGCTTGGCCGCCCCCGATGAGCAGTTCTTC
clone size: .; J gene: TRBJ2-7; D gene: TRBD2; V gene: TRBV30; CDR3 protein: CAWSSSGVYEQYF; CDR3 DNA: TGTGCCTGGAGCTCAAGCGGGGTCTACGAGCAGTACTTC
clone size: .; J gene: TRBJ2-1; D gene: TRBD1; V gene: TRBV30; CDR3 protein: CAWSVLQGDNEQFF; CDR3 DNA: TGTGCCTGGAGTGTACTGCAGGGGGACAATGAGCAGTTCTTC
clone size: .; J gene: TRBJ2-5; D gene: .; V gene: TRBV25-1; CDR3 protein: CASSEASQGRLETQYF; CDR3 DNA: TGTGCCAGCAGTGAGGCCTCACAGGGAAGGTTGGAGACCCAGTACTTC
clone size: .; J gene: TRBJ1-1; D gene: .; V gene: TRBV15; CDR3 protein: CATSRVTAGMNTEAFF; CDR3 DNA: TGTGCCACCAGCAGAGTTACGGCCGGGATGAACACTGAAGCTTTCTTT
clone size: .; J gene: TRBJ2-1; D gene: TRBD2; V gene: TRBV2; CDR3 protein: CASSGGLAGENEQFF; CDR3 DNA: TGTGCCAGCAGTGGCGGGCTAGCGGGGGAAAATGAGCAGTTCTTC
clone size: once; J gene: TRBJ2-2; D gene: .; V gene: TRBV15; CDR3 protein: CATSRDRHFGTNTGELFF; CDR3 DNA: TGTGCCACCAGCAGAGATCGTCACTTCGGCACGAACACCGGGGAGCTGTTTTTT
clone size: .; J gene: TRBJ1-4; D gene: TRBD1; V gene: TRBV18; CDR3 protein: CASSARDSPNEKLFF; CDR3 DNA: TGTGCCAGCTCAGCCCGGGACAGCCCTAATGAAAAACTGTTTTTT
clone size: once; J gene: TRBJ1-3; D gene: .; V gene: TRBV28; CDR3 protein: CASSLDYRGNTIYF; CDR3 DNA: TGTGCCAGCAGTCTAGACTACAGGGGAAACACCATATATTTT
clone size: .; J gene: TRBJ2-7; D gene: TRBD2; V gene: TRBV6-1; CDR3 protein: CASSARLAEISYEQYF; CDR3 DNA: TGTGCCAGCAGTGCCCGACTAGCGGAGATCTCCTACGAGCAGTACTTC
clone size: .; J gene: TRBJ2-7; D gene: .; V gene: TRBV7-2; CDR3 protein: CASSLVSSDEQYF; CDR3 DNA: TGTGCCAGCAGCTTAGTTTCTAGCGACGAGCAGTACTTC
clone size: .; J gene: TRBJ2-1; D gene: TRBD2; V gene: TRBV7-6; CDR3 protein: CASSSLAGGGYNEQFF; CDR3 DNA: TGTGCCAGCAGCTCCTTAGCGGGAGGGGGATACAATGAGCAGTTCTTC
clone size: many; J gene: TRBJ2-2; D gene: TRBD1; V gene: TRBV19; CDR3 protein: CASSPGTEVNTGELFF; CDR3 DNA: TGTGCCAGTAGTCCCGGGACAGAAGTAAACACCGGGGAGCTGTTTTTT
clone size: many; J gene: TRBJ2-7; D gene: .; V gene: TRBV4-3; CDR3 protein: CASSQDWVGRDGAEQYF; CDR3 DNA: TGCGCCAGCAGCCAAGATTGGGTAGGGCGGGATGGGGCCGAGCAGTACTTC
clone size: .; J gene: TRBJ2-7; D gene: TRBD1; V gene: TRBV18; CDR3 protein: CASSPGTAVVEQYF; CDR3 DNA: TGTGCCAGCTCACCAGGGACAGCCGTAGTGGAGCAGTACTTC
clone size: .; J gene: TRBJ1-5; D gene: .; V gene: TRBV30; CDR3 protein: CAWDTGRGQPQHF; CDR3 DNA: TGTGCCTGGGATACAGGGAGAGGGCAGCCCCAGCATTTT
clone size: .; J gene: TRBJ2-1; D gene: TRBD1; V gene: TRBV7-8; CDR3 protein: CASSGGTGPWHEQFF; CDR3 DNA: TGTGCCAGCAGCGGCGGGACAGGTCCATGGCATGAGCAGTTCTTC
clone size: .; J gene: TRBJ1-3; D gene: .; V gene: TRBV6-5; CDR3 protein: CASSYRRTTGNTIYF; CDR3 DNA: TGTGCCAGCAGCTACAGGCGGACAACTGGAAACACCATATATTTT
clone size: .; J gene: TRBJ1-3; D gene: .; V gene: TRBV5-1; CDR3 protein: CASSLSLGPGNTIYF; CDR3 DNA: TGCGCCAGCAGCTTGAGCTTGGGCCCGGGAAACACCATATATTTT
clone size: many; J gene: TRBJ1-1; D gene: .; V gene: TRBV15; CDR3 protein: CAAGRGNTEAFF; CDR3 DNA: TGTGCCGCTGGGAGGGGAAACACTGAAGCTTTCTTT
clone size: .; J gene: TRBJ2-1; D gene: .; V gene: TRBV7-9; CDR3 protein: CASSLAWTNYNEQFF; CDR3 DNA: TGTGCCAGCAGCTTAGCGTGGACGAACTACAATGAGCAGTTCTTC
clone size: .; J gene: TRBJ1-1; D gene: .; V gene: TRBV19; CDR3 protein: CASSITGPVEAFF; CDR3 DNA: TGTGCCAGTAGTATTACAGGACCTGTTGAAGCTTTCTTT
clone size: .; J gene: TRBJ2-7; D gene: TRBD2; V gene: TRBV9; CDR3 protein: CASSVGLAGSYEQYF; CDR3 DNA: TGTGCCAGCAGCGTAGGACTAGCGGGGTCCTACGAGCAGTACTTC
clone size: .; J gene: TRBJ1-2; D gene: TRBD1; V gene: TRBV6-6; CDR3 protein: CASSTGQGPYGYTF; CDR3 DNA: TGTGCCAGCAGTACAGGACAGGGACCCTATGGCTACACCTTC
clone size: .; J gene: TRBJ1-5; D gene: .; V gene: TRBV4-1; CDR3 protein: CASSQDPHSRANQPQHF; CDR3 DNA: TGCGCCAGCAGCCAAGATCCCCACTCGAGGGCGAATCAGCCCCAGCATTTT
clone size: .; J gene: TRBJ2-1; D gene: TRBD2; V gene: TRBV11-2; CDR3 protein: CASSPPGTSGGNEQFF; CDR3 DNA: TGTGCCAGCAGCCCTCCAGGGACTAGCGGGGGCAATGAGCAGTTCTTC
clone size: .; J gene: TRBJ1-1; D gene: .; V gene: TRBV9; CDR3 protein: CASSPPGRNTEAFF; CDR3 DNA: TGTGCCAGCAGCCCTCCCGGCCGGAACACTGAAGCTTTCTTT
clone size: .; J gene: TRBJ1-2; D gene: TRBD1; V gene: TRBV6-6; CDR3 protein: CASSYGGQLLNYGYTF; CDR3 DNA: TGTGCCAGCAGTTACGGGGGACAGCTCCTTAACTATGGCTACACCTTC
clone size: .; J gene: TRBJ2-5; D gene: .; V gene: TRBV9; CDR3 protein: CASSSHFRQETQYF; CDR3 DNA: TGTGCCAGCAGTTCCCATTTTCGGCAAGAGACCCAGTACTTC
clone size: .; J gene: TRBJ1-1; D gene: .; V gene: TRBV29-1; CDR3 protein: CSVATSMNTEAFF; CDR3 DNA: TGCAGCGTTGCGACATCCATGAACACTGAAGCTTTCTTT